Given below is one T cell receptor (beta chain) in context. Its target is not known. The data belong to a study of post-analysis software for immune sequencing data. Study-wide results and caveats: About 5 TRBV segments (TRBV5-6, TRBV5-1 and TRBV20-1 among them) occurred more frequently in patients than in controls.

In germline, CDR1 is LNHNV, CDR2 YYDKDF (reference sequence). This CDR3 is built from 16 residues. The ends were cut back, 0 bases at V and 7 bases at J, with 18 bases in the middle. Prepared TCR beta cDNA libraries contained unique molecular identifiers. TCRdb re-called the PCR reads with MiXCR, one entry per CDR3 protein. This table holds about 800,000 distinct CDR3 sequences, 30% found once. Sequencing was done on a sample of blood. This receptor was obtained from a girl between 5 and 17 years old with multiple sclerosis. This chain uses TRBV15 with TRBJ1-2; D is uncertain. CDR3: CATSRDLRPPLGGYTF. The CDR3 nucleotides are TGTGCCACCAGCAGAGATTTACGGCCTCCTCTGGGTGGCTACACCTTC.